This TCR beta chain was documented in a study of PD-L1 blockade in urothelial cancer. As for the study in general: Patients initiated atezolizumab in the mid-2010s at 1,200 mg intravenously every 3 weeks.

General study findings and limits: Sequencing used one FFPE tumor sample per patient (not collected right before treatment).

Clones were read by immunoSEQ multiplex PCR, and TCRdb kept only the in-frame ones, dropping some. The sample holds around 490 clones; about 23% are singletons and the top ten take around 15%. Trimming cost V 8 bases and J 6 bases; bases outside gene matches: 12. The germline CDR1 and CDR2 sequences are MNHGY and SAAAGT. The CDR3 sequence is 17 residues long. Note on this clone: Its antigen is currently unknown.

The receptor's source is a man aged 60-69 years with urothelial cancer. The sequencing here drew on tumor tissue, taken before atezolizumab (anti-PD-L1) treatment. This chain links TRBV6-8 with TRBJ2-2; TRBD2 matches 13 bases. CDR3 sequence: CASQRTSGSGEAGELFF. CDR3 DNA sequence: TGTGCCAGCCAGCGGACTAGCGGGAGCGGTGAGGCCGGGGAGCTGTTTTTT.